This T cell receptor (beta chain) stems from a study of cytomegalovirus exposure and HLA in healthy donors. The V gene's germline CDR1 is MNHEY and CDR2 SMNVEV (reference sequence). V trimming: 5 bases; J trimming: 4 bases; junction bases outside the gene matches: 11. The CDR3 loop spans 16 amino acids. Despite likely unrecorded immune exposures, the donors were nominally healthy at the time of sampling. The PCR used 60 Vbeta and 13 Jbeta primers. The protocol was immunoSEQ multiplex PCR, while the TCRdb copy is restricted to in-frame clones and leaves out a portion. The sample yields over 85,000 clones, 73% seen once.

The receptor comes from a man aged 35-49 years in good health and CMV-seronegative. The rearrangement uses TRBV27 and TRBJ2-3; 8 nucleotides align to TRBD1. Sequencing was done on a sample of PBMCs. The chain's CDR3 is CASSPEQGARADTQYF. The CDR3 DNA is TGTGCCAGCAGTCCGGAGCAGGGGGCTCGGGCAGATACGCAGTATTTT.